This paragraph reports one T cell receptor (beta chain). The data originate from a study of long-term antiretroviral therapy in people with HIV. Treated in the United States were all of the participants with HIV. The V gene end was trimmed by 6 bases and the J gene end by 5 bases; junction bases not matched to a gene: 5. The CDR3 is 15 amino acids. Germline V gene data show CDR1 as MNHNY and CDR2 as SVGAGI (reference sequence). At the survey level, the v3.0 immunoSEQ assay was run. Assay: immunoSEQ multiplex PCR; the TCRdb copy retains only in-frame clones and omits some. Of around 25,000 clones detected, about 91% appear once; the ten largest clones hold about 5%.

V and J are TRBV6-6 and TRBJ1-4; 11 nucleotides line up with TRBD1. Sequencing used unsorted PBMCs, obtained about 4.5 years after starting antiretroviral therapy. The sequence was collected from a young man with HIV. CDR3 sequence: CASSPGTGGNEKLFF. The CDR3 DNA follows: TGTGCCAGCAGCCCTGGGACAGGGGGAAATGAAAAACTGTTTTTT.